These 14 T cell receptor beta chains were sequenced from one sample in a study of CD8 T cells in Susac syndrome. The RNA, about 0.5 to 1 ug, was put through reverse transcription using random hexamers. TCRdb ran MiXCR on the immunoSEQ multiplex PCR reads and lists one entry per CDR3 protein. The table lists more than 150,000 distinct CDR3 sequences, 92% of them singletons. The specimen was CD4+ T cells from PBMCs. The source of these receptors is a human donor in good health.

CDR3 sequence (DNA): TGCGCCAGCAGCTGGGGTGACAGGGGAATTGACAATGAGCAGTTCTTC. Encoded protein: CASSWGDRGIDNEQFF. The chain employs TRBV5-1 and TRBJ2-1, with 8 bases lining up with TRBD1. Germline V gene data show CDR1 as SGHRS and CDR2 as YFSETQ. After removal of 3 bases from V and 5 bases from J, the junction contained 10 bases not matched to a gene. CDR3 length equals 16 residues.

The V call is TRBV7-9, the J call TRBJ2-7, with D possibly matching TRBD2 (5 bases). CDR1 and CDR2 from the germline V gene are SEHNR and FQNEAQ (reference sequence). The CDR3 spans 14 residues. The V and J ends lost 0 bases and 3 bases respectively, with 9 bases between them. CDR3 sequence reads: CASSLASSGYEQYF. CDR3 sequence (DNA): TGTGCCAGCAGCTTAGCGAGCAGCGGCTACGAGCAGTACTTC.

V usage is TRBV18 and J usage is TRBJ2-5; no clear D gene. Germline CDR1 and CDR2: KGHSH and LQKENI. This CDR3 contains 14 residues. Trimming left V 6 bases short and J 7 bases short, with 18 bases between. The CDR3 nucleotides read TGTGCCAGCTCGCTCGCCACAGCCCGCGGGACCCAGTACTTC. Its protein is CASSLATARGTQYF.

The chain has TRBV7-8 and TRBJ1-2; 9 nucleotides line up with TRBD1. V shed 5 bases and J 7 bases; nucleotides not matched to a gene: 17. CDR1 is SGHVS and CDR2 is FQNEAQ in the germline V gene. CDR3 length equals 17 residues. The CDR3 loop reads CASSPVPLTGGAGGYTF. CDR3 in DNA: TGTGCCAGCAGCCCCGTCCCTCTAACAGGGGGCGCAGGTGGCTACACCTTC. Supplemented by reference TRBV7-8 and TRBJ1-2, the full variable domain reads GAGVSQSPRYKVAKRGQDVALRCDPISGHVSLFWYQQALGQGPEFLTYFQNEAQLDKSGLPSDRFFAERPEGSVSTLKIQRTQQEDSAVYLCASSPVPLTGGAGGYTFGSGTRLTVV.

The J gene is TRBJ1-4, the V gene TRBV28; D remains unclear. Germline V lookup: CDR1 MDHEN, CDR2 SYDVKM. V gave up 6 bases and J gave up 8 bases, with 16 bases separating them. The length of the CDR3 is 14 residues. For the CDR3, the DNA is TGTGCCAGCAGCCTCGCCCTCCCCGGGGAAAAACTGTTTTTT. This gives the protein CASSLALPGEKLFF.

The chain has TRBV9 and TRBJ2-4; possible D gene TRBD2, 5 bases. This CDR3 has 15 residues. Looked up from germline, CDR1 is SGDLS and CDR2 is YYNGEE. Deletions cut 3 bases from V and 2 bases from J, with 12 bases between. The CDR3 loop is CASSGPSGTKNIQYF. DNA of the CDR3: TGTGCCAGCAGCGGCCCCTCGGGGACCAAAAACATTCAGTACTTC.

This chain links TRBV4-1 with TRBJ2-2; D call uncertain. Germline V gene sequence: CDR1 MGHRA, CDR2 YSYEKL. Trimming pared 4 bases from V and 0 bases from J, leaving 9 bases between. The CDR3 covers 15 residues. The CDR3 coding sequence is TGCGCCAGCAGCCGTGGTGGCACGAACACCGGGGAGCTGTTTTTT. It is translated as CASSRGGTNTGELFF.

The rearrangement uses TRBV15 and TRBJ1-1; D ambiguous. CDR3 length: 12 residues. Trimming left V 3 bases short and J 1 base short, with 3 bases between. Germline CDR1 and CDR2: LNHNV and YYDKDF (reference sequence). The CDR3 nucleotides are TGTGCCACCAGCAGGGGGAACACTGAAGCTTTCTTT. Residues: CATSRGNTEAFF.

This clonotype was detected a few times. The V call is TRBV7-2, the J call TRBJ1-2; 10 bases line up with TRBD1. The CDR3 runs to 13 residues. V lost 5 bases and J lost 5; bases outside the gene matches: 2. Germline CDR1 reads SGHTA; CDR2 reads FQGNSA. The CDR3 coding sequence is TGTGCCAGCAGCCCGGGACAGGGGTATGGCTACACCTTC. Translation gives CASSPGQGYGYTF.

The J gene is TRBJ1-1, the V gene TRBV18; TRBD1 agrees at 9 bases. The V and J ends lost 2 bases and 1 base, in that order; junction bases with no gene match: 8. The germline V gene encodes CDR1 KGHSH and CDR2 LQKENI. This CDR3 is built from 17 residues. CDR3 sequence reads: CASSPVSTGGSNTEAFF. For the CDR3, the DNA is TGTGCCAGCTCACCAGTGTCAACAGGGGGCTCGAACACTGAAGCTTTCTTT.

J is TRBJ1-4 and V is TRBV7-9; tentative D call: TRBD1 (5 bases). Deletions cut 5 bases from V and 10 bases from J, with 14 bases between. Germline CDR1 SEHNR, CDR2 FQNEAQ (reference sequence). CDR3 length equals 13 residues. The CDR3 region has the DNA TGTGCCAGCAGCACCCGACAGTCCCCAAAACTGTTTTTT. Translated: CASSTRQSPKLFF.

This chain uses TRBV28 with TRBJ2-3; 9 nucleotides match TRBD2. CDR3 length: 16 amino acids. Germline CDR1 MDHEN, CDR2 SYDVKM. The ends lost 6 bases at V and 5 bases at J; junction bases unmatched: 12. The CDR3 protein is CASSLGSAGGLDTQYF. The CDR3 nucleotides read TGTGCCAGCAGCCTAGGGTCTGCGGGAGGGTTAGATACGCAGTATTTT.

This clonotype was recorded once. The V call is TRBV7-9, the J call TRBJ1-5; possible D gene TRBD1, 6 bases. Deletions cut 5 bases from V and 1 base from J, with 9 bases between. CDR1 is SEHNR and CDR2 is FQNEAQ in the germline V gene (reference sequence). The CDR3 loop spans 14 amino acids. Here the CDR3 DNA reads TGTGCCAGCAGCAACCAGGGGAGCAATCAGCCCCAGCATTTT. Translating it yields CASSNQGSNQPQHF.

The J gene is TRBJ1-6, the V gene TRBV2, with TRBD1 as a possible D gene (6 bases). Trimming cost V 6 bases and J 7 bases, with 19 bases left between them. CDR1 is SNHLY and CDR2 is FYNNEI in the germline V gene. The CDR3 is 16 amino acids. The CDR3 sequence: CASSRQEGSGNSPLHF. CDR3 in DNA: TGTGCCAGCAGCCGACAGGAAGGTTCAGGCAATTCACCCCTCCACTTT.